This TCR beta chain was found in a study of blood T cell repertoires in COVID-19. Across the whole study: Researchers got acute and convalescent COVID-19 samples from the United States, Italy and Spain. PBMCs, B-cell-depleted T cells, or T cells were the source of the cDNA or gDNA that made up the material.

TCRdb's table, derived via immunoSEQ multiplex PCR, lists solely in-frame clones and lacks some. The profile shows over 30,000 clones, around three quarters of them singletons. Germline CDR1 SGHVS, CDR2 FQNEAQ. V gave up 4 bases and J gave up 1 base, with 10 bases separating them. The CDR3 length is 15 residues. This rearrangement joins TRBV7-8 to TRBJ1-4; D is unresolved. Sample: peripheral blood. The sequence was obtained from a man of 80 years or more with active or convalescent COVID-19. In DNA form, the CDR3 reads TGTGCCAGCAGCTGGAGAGGGATAACTAATGAAAAACTGTTTTTT. It is translated as CASSWRGITNEKLFF.